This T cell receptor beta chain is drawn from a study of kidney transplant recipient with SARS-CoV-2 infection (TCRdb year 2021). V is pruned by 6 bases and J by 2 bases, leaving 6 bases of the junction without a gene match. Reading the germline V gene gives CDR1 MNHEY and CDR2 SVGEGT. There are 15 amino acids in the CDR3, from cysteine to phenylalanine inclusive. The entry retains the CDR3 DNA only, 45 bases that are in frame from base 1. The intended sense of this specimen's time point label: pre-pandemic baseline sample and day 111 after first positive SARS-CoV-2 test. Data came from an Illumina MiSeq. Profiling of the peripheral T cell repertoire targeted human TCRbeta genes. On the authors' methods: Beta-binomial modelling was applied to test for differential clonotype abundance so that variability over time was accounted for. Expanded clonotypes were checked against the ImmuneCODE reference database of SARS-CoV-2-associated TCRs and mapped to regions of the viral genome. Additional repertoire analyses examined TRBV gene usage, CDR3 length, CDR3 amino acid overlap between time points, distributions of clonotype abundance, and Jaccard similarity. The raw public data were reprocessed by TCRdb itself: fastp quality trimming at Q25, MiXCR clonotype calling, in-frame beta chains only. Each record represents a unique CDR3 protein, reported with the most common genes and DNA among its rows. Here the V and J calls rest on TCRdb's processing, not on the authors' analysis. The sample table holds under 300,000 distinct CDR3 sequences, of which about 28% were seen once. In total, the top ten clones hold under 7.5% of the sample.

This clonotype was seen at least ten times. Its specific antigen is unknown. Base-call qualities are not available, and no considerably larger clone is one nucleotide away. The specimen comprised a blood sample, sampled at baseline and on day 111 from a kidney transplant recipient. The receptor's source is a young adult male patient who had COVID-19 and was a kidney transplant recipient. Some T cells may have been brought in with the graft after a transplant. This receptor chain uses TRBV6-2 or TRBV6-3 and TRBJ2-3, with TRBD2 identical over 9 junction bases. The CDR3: CASSLTSGSTDTQYF. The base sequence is TGTGCCAGCAGCCTGACTAGCGGATCCACAGATACGCAGTATTTT.